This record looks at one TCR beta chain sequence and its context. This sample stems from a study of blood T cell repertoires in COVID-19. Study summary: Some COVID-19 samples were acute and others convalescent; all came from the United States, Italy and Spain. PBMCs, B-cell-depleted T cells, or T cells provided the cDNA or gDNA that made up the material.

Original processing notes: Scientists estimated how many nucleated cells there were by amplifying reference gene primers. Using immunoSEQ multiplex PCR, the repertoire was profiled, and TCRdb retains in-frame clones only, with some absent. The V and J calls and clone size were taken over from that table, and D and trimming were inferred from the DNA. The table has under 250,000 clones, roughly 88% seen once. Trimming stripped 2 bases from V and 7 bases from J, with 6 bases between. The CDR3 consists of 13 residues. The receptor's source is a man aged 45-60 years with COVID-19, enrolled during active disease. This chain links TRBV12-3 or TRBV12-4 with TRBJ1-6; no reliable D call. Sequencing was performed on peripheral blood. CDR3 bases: TGTGCCAGCAGTTTATTGGAGAATTCACCCCTCCACTTT. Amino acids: CASSLLENSPLHF.